A single sample is the source of the 28 T cell receptor beta chains below, sequenced in a study of control samples from healthy donors and cancer patients. Data came from immunoSEQ multiplex PCR; TCRdb stores just in-frame clones and leaves some out. The data show 150,000 to 180,000 clones, roughly 94% seen once. The specimen was blood. Source of these receptors: a man aged 35-49 years in good health.

In this sample, this clone turned up once. The rearrangement joins TRBV5-4 to TRBJ1-6; unclear D gene. CDR1 is SGHNT and CDR2 is YYREEE in the germline V gene (reference sequence). The V gene lost 4 bases and the J gene lost 5 bases, with 19 bases spanning the gap. CDR3 length: 17 amino acids. CDR3 DNA: TGTGCCAGCAGCCCGGGCCACGGAGGAGGCGATAATTCACCCCTCCACTTT. Translating it yields CASSPGHGGGDNSPLHF.

This clone was recorded only once. The chain uses TRBV14 and TRBJ1-1; a weak D match, TRBD1 (5 bases). The CDR3 sequence is 13 residues long. V was trimmed by 4 bases and J by 9 bases, leaving 15 bases between them. CDR1 and CDR2 from the germline V gene are SGHDN and FVKESK. CDR3 loop: CASSRDPQSQAFF. As DNA, the CDR3 is TGTGCCAGCAGCCGGGACCCCCAATCCCAAGCTTTCTTT.

The sample holds a few counts of this clone. The rearrangement uses TRBV6-2 or TRBV6-3 and TRBJ2-1; a weak D match, TRBD1 (6 bases). Germline V gene lookup returns CDR1 MNHEY and CDR2 SVGEGT. CDR3 length: 15 amino acids. Trimming cost V 6 bases and J 1 base, with 13 bases left between them. The CDR3 DNA reads TGTGCCAGCAGCCAACAGGGTGGATCCTACAATGAGCAGTTCTTC. As protein: CASSQQGGSYNEQFF.

The chain couples TRBV29-1 to TRBJ2-1, with 9 bases lining up with TRBD1. In germline, CDR1 is SQVTM, CDR2 ANQGSEA. The CDR3 consists of 14 residues. Trimming took 5 bases from V and 7 from J; bases not matched to a gene: 9. The CDR3 reads CSVPIGTGYNEQFF. In DNA, the CDR3 is TGCAGCGTTCCCATAGGGACAGGGTATAATGAGCAGTTCTTC.

The chain carries TRBV6-5 and TRBJ1-2, with a weak D call TRBD1 (5 bases). This CDR3 contains 14 residues. Per the germline V gene, CDR1 is MNHEY and CDR2 is SVGAGI. The V and J ends lost 0 bases and 6 bases respectively, with 11 bases between them. The CDR3 is CASSYSREGNGYTF. DNA of the CDR3: TGTGCCAGCAGTTACTCGCGTGAGGGGAATGGCTACACCTTC.

The chain uses TRBV3-1 (or the pseudogene TRBV3-2) and TRBJ1-1; tentatively, D is TRBD1 (5 bases). The germline gives CDR1 LGHDT, CDR2 YNNKEL (reference sequence). V lost 3 bases and J 6 bases, leaving 8 bases between the germline ends. The CDR3 has 12 amino acids. The CDR3 nucleotides read TGTGCCAGCAGCCAGGGGGAGGCTGAAGCTTTCTTT. Translated, it gives CASSQGEAEAFF.

The V gene is TRBV2, the J gene TRBJ1-1; TRBD1 might be the D (6 bases). CDR3 length equals 14 residues. V was cut by 5 bases and J by 4 bases, with 14 bases left in between. Germline V gene sequence: CDR1 SNHLY, CDR2 FYNNEI. As DNA, the CDR3 is TGTGCCAGCAGTCGAGGGGGGCGAGGCACTGAAGCTTTCTTT. Protein product: CASSRGGRGTEAFF.

The chain employs TRBV6-6 and TRBJ1-6; 8 bases are shared with TRBD1. Unmatched junction bases numbered 4, after V lost 0 bases and J lost 9 bases. CDR1 and CDR2 from the germline V gene are MNHNY and SVGAGI (reference sequence). The CDR3 is 15 amino acids. The CDR3 DNA is TGTGCCAGCAGTTACTCGGGACAGGTTGTTTCACCCCTCCACTTT. Protein: CASSYSGQVVSPLHF.

The chain couples TRBV19 to TRBJ1-1; 8 nucleotides line up with TRBD1. This CDR3 is built from 13 residues. V gave up 6 bases and J gave up 5 bases; unmatched junction bases: 5. Germline V gives CDR1 LNHDA, CDR2 SQIVND (reference sequence). This chain's CDR3 is CASRNTGGTEAFF. Here the CDR3 DNA reads TGTGCCAGTAGGAATACAGGGGGAACTGAAGCTTTCTTT.

This rearrangement joins TRBV4-1 to TRBJ2-7; maybe TRBD2 (6 bases). Trimming removed 3 bases at V and 5 bases at J, with 17 bases between. Germline V gives CDR1 MGHRA, CDR2 YSYEKL. CDR3 length: 15 residues. CDR3 DNA: TGCGCCAGCAGCCACCTCGGCGGGGATTCCCACGAGCAGTACTTC. It encodes CASSHLGGDSHEQYF.

The V call is TRBV7-6, the J call TRBJ1-2; the match to TRBD1 covers 7 bases. The V and J ends lost 1 base and 3 bases, in that order; junction bases with no gene match: 26. CDR1 and CDR2 from the germline V gene are SGHVS and FNYEAQ. This CDR3 is 22 amino acids long. The CDR3 nucleotides are TGTGCCAGCAGCTTAGATATTAGGGGTGTTGTTCGCAATGGACAGGACCACTATGGCTACACCTTC. Protein sequence: CASSLDIRGVVRNGQDHYGYTF.

The rearrangement links TRBV14 to TRBJ2-7; no definite D call. The germline V gene has CDR1 SGHDN and CDR2 FVKESK. The CDR3 has 16 residues. Trimming stripped 0 bases from V and 7 bases from J, with 19 bases between. The CDR3 nucleotides are TGTGCCAGCAGCCAAGATAGACCAGGAGACCTGATGGAGCAGTACTTC. Translated: CASSQDRPGDLMEQYF.

Here the CDR3 reads CASSPRVGLGDTEAFF. In DNA, the CDR3 is TGTGCCAGCAGTCCCCGCGTAGGGCTGGGGGACACTGAAGCTTTCTTT. The chain recombines TRBV28 with TRBJ1-1; TRBD1 might be the D (5 bases). There are 16 residues in the CDR3. V lost 5 bases, J lost 3 bases, and 19 bases lay in between. The germline CDR1 and CDR2 sequences are MDHEN and SYDVKM.

The V and J genes are TRBV27 and TRBJ2-3; a possible D gene is TRBD1 (6 bases). This CDR3 contains 23 residues. The germline CDR1 and CDR2 sequences are MNHEY and SMNVEV (reference sequence). Between the trimmed V and J ends, which lost 0 bases and 2 bases, there was a span of 33 bases. The CDR3 sequence is CASSLSWAVGQGRGAAHTDTQYF. DNA of the CDR3: TGTGCCAGCAGTTTATCCTGGGCCGTCGGGCAGGGGCGAGGAGCCGCACACACAGATACGCAGTATTTT.

This clone has more than one count but fewer than ten. The same CDR3 is also encoded by other DNA sequences in this sample. V usage is TRBV19 and J usage is TRBJ1-1; D call uncertain. Trimming removed 3 bases at V and 1 base at J, with 6 bases between. The CDR3 loop spans 13 amino acids. From germline, CDR1 is LNHDA and CDR2 SQIVND (reference sequence). The CDR3 DNA reads TGTGCCAGTAGTATTTCACAGAACACTGAAGCTTTCTTT. This sequence encodes CASSISQNTEAFF. The full variable domain, completed using reference TRBV19 and TRBJ1-1, is DGGITQSPKYLFRKEGQNVTLSCEQNLNHDAMYWYRQDPGQGLRLIYYSQIVNDFQKGDIAEGYSVSREKKESFPLTVTSAQKNPTAFYLCASSISQNTEAFFGQGTRLTVV.

The chain combines TRBV21-1 with TRBJ1-1; the table's D call, TRBD1, has no DNA check behind it. TRBV21-1 is a pseudogene segment. The CDR3 is 17 amino acids. CDR3 DNA sequence: TGTGCCAGCAGTCCCGGACAGGACCGGCTTCCGAACACTGAAGCTTTCTTT. Translation gives CASSPGQDRLPNTEAFF.

This clone was seen a handful of times. Distinct nucleotide sequences in the sample also encode this CDR3. V and J are TRBV5-1 and TRBJ2-3, with a weak D call TRBD2 (5 bases). Trimming stripped 1 base from V and 4 bases from J, with 13 bases between. This CDR3 is 15 amino acids long. Per germline, CDR1 SGHRS and CDR2 YFSETQ. CDR3 nucleotide sequence: TGCGCCAGCAGCTTGAGAGGGTCCAGTTCAGATACGCAGTATTTT. Amino acids: CASSLRGSSSDTQYF.

The genes are TRBV9 and TRBJ2-1; TRBD2 aligns across 11 bases. The CDR3 length is 19 residues. Germline loops: CDR1 SGDLS, CDR2 YYNGEE. The V gene end was trimmed by 4 bases and the J gene end by 0 bases; junction bases not matched to a gene: 12. The CDR3 DNA is TGTGCCAGCAGCCCTAAAGCTAGCGGGGGGCCGAGCTCCTACAATGAGCAGTTCTTC. The encoded protein is CASSPKASGGPSSYNEQFF.

V is TRBV4-1 and J is TRBJ1-4; D ambiguous. Germline V gene sequence: CDR1 MGHRA, CDR2 YSYEKL. The CDR3 loop spans 13 amino acids. Between the trimmed V and J ends, which lost 8 bases and 0 bases, there was a span of 7 bases. CDR3 loop: CASRLPTNEKLFF. As DNA, the CDR3 is TGCGCCAGCCGATTACCAACTAATGAAAAACTGTTTTTT.

The V gene is TRBV7-9, the J gene TRBJ1-2; D perhaps matches TRBD1 (5 bases). V was pared by 4 bases and J by 4 bases, with 16 bases between. CDR1 SEHNR and CDR2 FQNEAQ come from the germline V gene (reference sequence). The CDR3 has 15 residues. CDR3 coding DNA: TGTGCCAGCAGCTACTCCGACAGAGGCCCCTATGGCTACACCTTC. Translation gives CASSYSDRGPYGYTF.

This clone occurred a few times. The chain couples TRBV2 to TRBJ1-5; D unresolved. CDR1 and CDR2 (germline): SNHLY, FYNNEI. With 3 bases removed from V and 4 bases from J, the gap between germline ends came to 10 bases. This CDR3 has 14 amino acids. In DNA form, the CDR3 reads TGTGCCAGCAGTGATTGGACGGATAATCAGCCCCAGCATTTT. It specifies CASSDWTDNQPQHF. Together with reference TRBV2 and TRBJ1-5, the CDR3 gives the full variable domain: EPEVTQTPSHQVTQMGQEVILRCVPISNHLYFYWYRQILGQKVEFLVSFYNNEISEKSEIFDDQFSVERPDGSNFTLKIRSTKLEDSAMYFCASSDWTDNQPQHFGDGTRLSIL.

The V gene is TRBV5-6, the J gene TRBJ1-5; 9 bases are a match to TRBD1. Trimming cost V 2 bases and J 5 bases; bases outside gene matches: 2. The CDR3 covers 14 residues. Germline assignment: CDR1 SGHDT and CDR2 YYEEEE. The CDR3 reads CASSLGTGYQPQHF. CDR3 sequence (DNA): TGTGCCAGCAGCTTAGGGACAGGGTATCAGCCCCAGCATTTT. The complete variable domain, with remaining parts taken from reference TRBV5-6 and TRBJ1-5, reads DAGVTQSPTHLIKTRGQQVTLRCSPKSGHDTVSWYQQALGQGPQFIFQYYEEEERQRGNFPDRFSGHQFPNYSSELNVNALLLGDSALYLCASSLGTGYQPQHFGDGTRLSIL.

The V call is TRBV27, the J call TRBJ1-5, with 7 bases identical to TRBD1. The CDR3 contains 14 residues. Germline CDR1 and CDR2: MNHEY and SMNVEV (reference sequence). V shed 2 bases and J 8 bases; nucleotides not matched to a gene: 6. The CDR3 reads CASSLSQGEKPQHF. The CDR3 nucleotides read TGTGCCAGCAGTTTAAGCCAGGGGGAGAAGCCCCAGCATTTT.

The chain uses TRBV4-1 and TRBJ1-2; the D gene is possibly TRBD1 (5 bases). V lost 0 bases and J lost 4, with 9 bases in between. The germline gives CDR1 MGHRA, CDR2 YSYEKL. The CDR3 spans 14 residues. The CDR3 DNA sequence: TGCGCCAGCAGCCAAGATGGGACGAGCTATGGCTACACCTTC. Its protein product is CASSQDGTSYGYTF.

This rearrangement joins TRBV6-5 to TRBJ2-5; D may be TRBD1 (6 bases). This CDR3 region has 14 residues. The V gene lost 6 bases and the J gene lost 5 bases, with 16 bases spanning the gap. Germline V gene data show CDR1 as MNHEY and CDR2 as SVGAGI. CDR3 sequence (DNA): TGTGCCAGCAGCCAGCGGACAGTATCCGAGACCCAGTACTTC. It translates to CASSQRTVSETQYF.

This chain joins TRBV10-3 and TRBJ1-1, with TRBD1 as a possible D gene (5 bases). V lost 1 base and J 1 base, leaving 13 bases between the germline ends. The length of the CDR3 is 16 residues. The germline CDR1 and CDR2 sequences are ENHRY and SYGVKD. The DNA of the CDR3 is TGTGCCATCAGTGAGTGGGATTATGGGGCGAACACTGAAGCTTTCTTT. Amino acid sequence: CAISEWDYGANTEAFF.

CDR3: CASSPRLAGGITDTQYF. The CDR3 DNA follows: TGTGCCAGCAGCCCACGACTAGCGGGGGGGATCACAGATACGCAGTATTTT. V gene TRBV14 combines with J gene TRBJ2-3, with TRBD2 identical over 14 bases. Germline V gene sequence: CDR1 SGHDN, CDR2 FVKESK. Germline trimming cut 4 bases from V and 2 bases from J; bases unmatched to any gene: 5. This CDR3 has 17 residues.

This clone was detected only once. V usage is TRBV28 and J usage is TRBJ1-2; D is perhaps TRBD1 (5 bases). Looked up from germline, CDR1 is MDHEN and CDR2 is SYDVKM. Trimming took 3 bases from V and 5 from J, leaving 13 bases between them. The CDR3 runs to 14 residues. The CDR3 sequence is CASSLMGGTYGYTF. In DNA form, the CDR3 reads TGTGCCAGCAGTTTGATGGGGGGAACGTATGGCTACACCTTC.